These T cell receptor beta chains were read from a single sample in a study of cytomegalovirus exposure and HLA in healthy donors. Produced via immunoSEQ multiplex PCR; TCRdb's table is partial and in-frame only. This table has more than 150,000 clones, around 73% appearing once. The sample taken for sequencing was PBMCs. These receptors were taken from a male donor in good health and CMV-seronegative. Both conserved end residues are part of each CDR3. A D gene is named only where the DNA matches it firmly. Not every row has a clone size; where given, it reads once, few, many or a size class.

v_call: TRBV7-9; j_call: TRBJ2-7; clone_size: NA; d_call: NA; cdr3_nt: TGTTCCAGCAGCTCCCTGGTGGGCAAGTCCTACGAGCAGTACTTC; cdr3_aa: CSSSSLVGKSYEQYF
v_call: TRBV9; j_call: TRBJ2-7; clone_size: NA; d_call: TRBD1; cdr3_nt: TGTGCCAGCAGCCCTACAGGACAGGGAGGCGAGCAGTACTTC; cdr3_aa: CASSPTGQGGEQYF
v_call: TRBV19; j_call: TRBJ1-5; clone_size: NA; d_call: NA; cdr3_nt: TGTGCCAGTACCCCCGCAGGGAGCAATCAGCCCCAGCATTTT; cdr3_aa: CASTPAGSNQPQHF
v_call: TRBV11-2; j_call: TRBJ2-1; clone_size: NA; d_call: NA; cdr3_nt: TGTGCCAGCAGCTTAGGTCCAACTGACAATGAGCAGTTCTTC; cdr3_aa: CASSLGPTDNEQFF
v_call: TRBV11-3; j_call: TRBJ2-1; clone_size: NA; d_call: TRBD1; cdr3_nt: TGTGCCAGCAGCCCAGCCGGGACAGACCACAATGAGCAGTTCTTC; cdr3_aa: CASSPAGTDHNEQFF
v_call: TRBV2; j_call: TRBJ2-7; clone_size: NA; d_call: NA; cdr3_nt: TGTGCCAGCAGTGAAGCGAGGTGGGGGCGGGCCTACGAGCAGTACTTC; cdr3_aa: CASSEARWGRAYEQYF
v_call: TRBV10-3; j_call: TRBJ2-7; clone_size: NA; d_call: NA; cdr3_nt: TGTGCCATCAGTGGCGGTGGGAGCGAGCAGTACTTC; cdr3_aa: CAISGGGSEQYF
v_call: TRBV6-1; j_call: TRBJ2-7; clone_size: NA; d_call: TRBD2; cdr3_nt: TGTGCCAGCAGCGCCGGGACTAGCGTCTACGAGCAGTACTTC; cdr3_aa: CASSAGTSVYEQYF
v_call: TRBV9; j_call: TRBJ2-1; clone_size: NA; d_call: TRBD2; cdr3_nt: TGTGCCAGCAGCGTAGGCTTAGCGGGAGTACGGCATGAGCAGTTCTTC; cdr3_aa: CASSVGLAGVRHEQFF
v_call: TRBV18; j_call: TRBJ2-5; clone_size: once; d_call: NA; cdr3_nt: TGTGCCAGCTCACCTTCCGGGGGAGCGGACTTCCAAGAGACCCAGTACTTC; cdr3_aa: CASSPSGGADFQETQYF
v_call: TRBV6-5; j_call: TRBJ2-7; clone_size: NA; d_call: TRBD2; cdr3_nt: TGTGCCAGCAGCTTCCTAGCGGGGGCTTACGAGCAGTACTTC; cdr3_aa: CASSFLAGAYEQYF
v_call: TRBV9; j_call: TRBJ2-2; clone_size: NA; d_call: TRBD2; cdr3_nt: TGTGCCAGCAGCGTAGATAGCGGGGGGGCTACCGGGGAGCTGTTTTTT; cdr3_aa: CASSVDSGGATGELFF
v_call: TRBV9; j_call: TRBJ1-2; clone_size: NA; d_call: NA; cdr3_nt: TGTGCCAGCTTGGGCAACTATGGCTACACCTTC; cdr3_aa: CASLGNYGYTF
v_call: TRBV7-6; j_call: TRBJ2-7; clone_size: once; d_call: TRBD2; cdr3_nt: TGTGCCAGCAGCTTAGGCCCGGGACTAGGCTACGAGCAGTACTTC; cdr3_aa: CASSLGPGLGYEQYF
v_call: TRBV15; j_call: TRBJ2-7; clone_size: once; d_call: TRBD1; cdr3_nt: TGTGCCACCAGCACCAGTGGGGACAGGGGGCTTGGCGAGCAGTACTTC; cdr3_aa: CATSTSGDRGLGEQYF
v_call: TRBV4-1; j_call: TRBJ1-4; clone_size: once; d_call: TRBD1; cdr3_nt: TGCGCCAGCAGCCAAAGGACAGGGCCTTCGCCTGAAAAACTGTTTTTT; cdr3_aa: CASSQRTGPSPEKLFF
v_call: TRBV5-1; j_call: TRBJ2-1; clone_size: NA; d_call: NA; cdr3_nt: TGCGCCAGCAGCCAAACTGGGCAGGGGAAGTTCTTC; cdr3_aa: CASSQTGQGKFF